A selection of T cell receptor beta chains follows, all from one sample in a study of identical twins. TCRdb re-analysed the 5' RACE reads in MiXCR, keeping a single row per CDR3 protein. The sample lists 700,000 or so distinct CDR3 sequences, 8.6% occurring once. The sample also formed part of further work on yellow fever vaccine responses in identical twins.

The sample was PBMCs. These receptors all come from a woman in her late teens or twenties in good health. CDR3s include the opening cysteine and the closing phenylalanine or tryptophan. D genes are given only for firm matches. Some rows have no size entry. The others give once, few or many, or a class for an expanded clone.

abundance	d_gene	len	v_gene	j_gene	CDR3aa	CDR3nt
many	NA	12	TRBV2	TRBJ2-1	CASRPGGNEQFF	TGTGCCAGCAGACCTGGGGGCAATGAGCAGTTCTTC
NA	NA	14	TRBV24-1	TRBJ2-5	CATSRGRSQETQYF	TGTGCCACCAGTCGGGGGAGGTCTCAAGAGACCCAGTACTTC
NA	NA	12	TRBV29-1	TRBJ2-7	CSAKGVGDEQYF	TGCAGCGCAAAGGGAGTGGGAGACGAGCAGTACTTC
few	NA	19	TRBV6-1	TRBJ2-5	CASSGDPTGALPNQETQYF	TGTGCCAGCAGTGGAGACCCGACAGGCGCGCTCCCCAATCAAGAGACCCAGTACTTC
few	NA	14	TRBV7-2	TRBJ2-1	CASSLVLYYNEQFF	TGTGCCAGCAGCTTAGTTCTCTACTACAATGAGCAGTTCTTC
many	NA	13	TRBV7-2	TRBJ2-1	CASTASLIYEQFF	TGTGCCAGCACGGCCAGTCTTATCTATGAGCAGTTCTTC
many	TRBD1	14	TRBV28	TRBJ2-7	CASTTAGQGYEQYF	TGTGCCAGCACAACCGCGGGACAGGGATACGAGCAGTACTTC
NA	NA	13	TRBV20-1	TRBJ2-7	CSALQRTADEQYF	TGCAGTGCCCTACAAAGGACAGCCGACGAGCAGTACTTC
many	NA	17	TRBV14	TRBJ2-4	CASSQALDSLAKNIQYF	TGTGCCAGCAGCCAGGCATTGGACAGTTTAGCCAAAAACATTCAGTACTTC
many	NA	13	TRBV29-1	TRBJ2-1	CSVRSRASNEQFF	TGCAGCGTAAGGTCCAGGGCATCCAATGAGCAGTTCTTC
few	TRBD1	17	TRBV2	TRBJ1-2	CASSGDRVPSSNYGYTF	TGTGCCAGCAGTGGAGACAGGGTCCCCAGTAGTAACTATGGCTACACCTTC
few	TRBD2	18	TRBV4-1	TRBJ2-2	CASSQGPGLAANTGELFF	TGCGCCAGCAGCCAAGGACCGGGACTAGCGGCGAACACCGGGGAGCTGTTTTTT
few	NA	13	TRBV20-1	TRBJ2-4	CSGRQNSKNIQYF	TGCAGTGGCCGACAGAATTCCAAAAACATTCAGTACTTC
many	NA	14	TRBV7-2	TRBJ2-1	CASSLGWTENEQFF	TGTGCCAGCAGCTTAGGTTGGACGGAAAATGAGCAGTTCTTC
NA	TRBD2	15	TRBV6-1	TRBJ2-2	CASRTSEERAGELFF	TGTGCCAGCCGGACTAGCGAAGAACGAGCCGGGGAGCTGTTTTTT
few	NA	13	TRBV7-9	TRBJ1-1	CASSAGAITEAFF	TGTGCCAGCAGCGCCGGGGCGATCACTGAAGCTTTCTTT
few	NA	16	TRBV5-1	TRBJ2-7	CASSRISGTVPYEQYF	TGCGCCAGCAGCCGCATTAGCGGGACAGTACCCTACGAGCAGTACTTC
NA	TRBD2	14	TRBV20-1	TRBJ2-1	CSASPAGSGNEQFF	TGCAGTGCTAGTCCAGCGGGAAGCGGCAATGAGCAGTTCTTC
few	TRBD2	20	TRBV4-1	TRBJ2-1	CASSQDRKTSGVSSYNEQFF	TGCGCCAGCAGCCAAGATCGGAAGACTAGCGGGGTAAGCTCCTACAATGAGCAGTTCTTC
NA	NA	15	TRBV20-1	TRBJ2-7	CSASTVTGTGYEQYF	TGCAGTGCTAGCACTGTTACAGGGACGGGTTACGAGCAGTACTTC
few	NA	13	TRBV7-9	TRBJ2-1	CASSLEELHEQFF	TGTGCCAGCAGCTTAGAAGAGCTACACGAGCAGTTCTTC
NA	TRBD2	15	TRBV5-1	TRBJ2-1	CASQISGTSYNEQFF	TGCGCCAGCCAGATTAGCGGGACCTCCTACAATGAGCAGTTCTTC
NA	NA	15	TRBV10-3	TRBJ2-1	CAISESTGVYNEQFF	TGTGCCATCAGTGAGTCGACGGGGGTTTACAATGAGCAGTTCTTC
many	NA	14	TRBV7-2	TRBJ2-2	CASSLETGTGELFF	TGTGCCAGCAGCTTAGAGACAGGCACCGGGGAGCTGTTTTTT
few	TRBD2	16	TRBV24-1	TRBJ2-1	CATSDLGRGTYNEQFF	TGTGCCACCAGTGATTTGGGGCGGGGGACCTACAATGAGCAGTTCTTC
few	TRBD2	15	TRBV4-2	TRBJ2-7	CASSPRLAGPYEQYF	TGTGCCAGCAGCCCACGACTAGCGGGACCCTACGAGCAGTACTTC
NA	NA	13	TRBV9	TRBJ2-7	CASSVAGGLEQYF	TGTGCCAGCAGCGTAGCAGGGGGGCTCGAGCAGTACTTC
many	TRBD2	17	TRBV29-1	TRBJ2-7	CSVEVWASGRSGYEQYF	TGCAGCGTTGAAGTCTGGGCTAGCGGGAGAAGTGGGTACGAGCAGTACTTC
few	TRBD1	16	TRBV12-3/TRBV12-4	TRBJ2-1	CASSLYWDRGVNEQFF	TGTGCCAGCAGTTTATACTGGGACAGGGGGGTGAATGAGCAGTTCTTC
NA	NA	17	TRBV10-3	TRBJ1-5	CATGMGAGGVSNQPQHF	TGTGCCACCGGTATGGGCGCCGGGGGGGTTAGCAATCAGCCCCAGCATTTT
NA	NA	14	TRBV2	TRBJ1-1	CASSEEVNGGRAFF	TGTGCCAGCAGTGAAGAAGTCAATGGGGGGCGAGCTTTCTTT
few	NA	13	TRBV27	TRBJ2-7	CASSSRNTYEQYF	TGTGCCAGCAGTTCCCGAAATACCTACGAGCAGTACTTC
many	NA	14	TRBV4-3	TRBJ2-1	CASSQVGQYNEQFF	TGCGCCAGCAGCCAAGTAGGCCAGTACAATGAGCAGTTCTTC
NA	TRBD2	15	TRBV11-2	TRBJ2-3	CASSFWSSGRDTQYF	TGTGCCAGCAGCTTCTGGTCTAGCGGGAGAGATACGCAGTATTTT
few	TRBD1	14	TRBV30	TRBJ2-1	CAWKRTGAYNEQFF	TGTGCCTGGAAGCGGACAGGGGCGTACAATGAGCAGTTCTTC
NA	TRBD1	15	TRBV7-6	TRBJ1-2	CASSLGDRDDYGYTF	TGTGCCAGCAGCTTGGGGGACAGGGACGACTATGGCTACACCTTC
few	NA	19	TRBV4-3	TRBJ2-1	CASSVRDGGTVNSYNEQFF	TGCGCCAGCAGCGTACGGGACGGTGGGACGGTTAACTCCTACAATGAGCAGTTCTTC
NA	NA	12	TRBV15	TRBJ2-2	CATSSLGGELFF	TGTGCCACCAGCAGCCTCGGGGGGGAGCTGTTTTTT
few	TRBD1	15	TRBV7-2	TRBJ2-2	CASRSGQGFTGELFF	TGTGCCAGCAGGTCGGGACAGGGCTTCACCGGGGAGCTGTTTTTT
few	NA	14	TRBV7-9	TRBJ2-3	CASSLSRVSDTQYF	TGTGCCAGCAGCTTGAGTCGTGTATCAGATACGCAGTATTTT
NA	NA	12	TRBV12-3/TRBV12-4	TRBJ2-2	CASSSPFGELFF	TGTGCCAGCAGTTCACCGTTCGGGGAGCTGTTTTTT
few	TRBD1	16	TRBV5-1	TRBJ1-2	CASSLGDQGASYGYTF	TGCGCCAGCAGCTTGGGGGATCAGGGGGCGAGCTATGGCTACACCTTC